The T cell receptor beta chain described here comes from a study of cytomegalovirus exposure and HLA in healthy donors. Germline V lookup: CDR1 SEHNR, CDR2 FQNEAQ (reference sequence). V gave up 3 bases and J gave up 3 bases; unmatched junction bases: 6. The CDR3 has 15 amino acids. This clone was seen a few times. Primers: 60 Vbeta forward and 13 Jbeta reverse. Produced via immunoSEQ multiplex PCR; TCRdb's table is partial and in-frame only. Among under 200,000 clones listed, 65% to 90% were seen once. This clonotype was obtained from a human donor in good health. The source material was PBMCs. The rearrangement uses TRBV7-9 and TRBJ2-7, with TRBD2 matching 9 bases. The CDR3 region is CASSLGTSSGYEQYF. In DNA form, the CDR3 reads TGTGCCAGCAGCTTGGGGACTAGCAGCGGCTACGAGCAGTACTTC.